This T cell receptor beta chain was profiled in a study of cytomegalovirus exposure and HLA in healthy donors. Study at large: Membership in the Caucasian-associated ancestry cluster was found for approximately 85% of a few hundred genotyped donors.

The PCR used 60 Vbeta and 13 Jbeta primers. The data were produced by immunoSEQ multiplex PCR, yet TCRdb's version contains in-frame clones alone and is incomplete. The repertoire holds roughly 180,000 clones, with approximately 84% as singletons. Trimming pared 2 bases from V and 6 bases from J, leaving 10 bases between. CDR3 length: 13 amino acids. Germline V gene sequence: CDR1 SGHAT, CDR2 FQNNGV. A word on this clone: Its antigen remains unknown.

Whole-study findings and limits: Immune exposure information comprised only CMV serostatus. The authors listed approximately 160 TCR beta chains as cytomegalovirus-associated. CMV antigen specificity of three CMV-associated chains was confirmed in vitro.

V gene TRBV11-2 combines with J gene TRBJ2-5; D unresolved. Sequencing used PBMCs. This clonotype was sampled from a man aged 30 to 39 in good health and CMV-seronegative. CDR3 nucleotides: TGTGCCAGCAGCTTAATAGACACACAGACCCAGTACTTC. Translating it yields CASSLIDTQTQYF.